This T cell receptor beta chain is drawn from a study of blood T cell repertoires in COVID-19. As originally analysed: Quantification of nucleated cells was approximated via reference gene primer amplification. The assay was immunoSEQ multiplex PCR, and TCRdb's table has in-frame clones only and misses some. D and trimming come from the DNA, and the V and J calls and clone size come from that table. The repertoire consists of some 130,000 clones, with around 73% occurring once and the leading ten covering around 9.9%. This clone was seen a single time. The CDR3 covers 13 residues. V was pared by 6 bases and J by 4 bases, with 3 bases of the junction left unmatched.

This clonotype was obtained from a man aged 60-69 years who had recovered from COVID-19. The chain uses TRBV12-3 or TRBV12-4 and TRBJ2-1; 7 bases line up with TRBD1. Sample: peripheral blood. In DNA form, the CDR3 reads TGTGCCAGCAGAAAGACAGGGTACAATGAGCAGTTCTTC. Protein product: CASRKTGYNEQFF.